This is a list of T cell receptor beta chains from one sample in a study of shared clonotypes between healthy human individuals. This table comes from immunoSEQ multiplex PCR, and its TCRdb copy is limited to in-frame clones, with some not included. Among millions of clones listed, more than 85% were seen once. Sequencing used naive CD8+ T cells from PBMCs. Receptors originate from a man between 18 and 29 years old in good health. Some clones in this sample may be carry-over from other donors' samples. CDR3s include the opening cysteine and the closing phenylalanine or tryptophan. The D gene is left open where the match is weak. Only part of the rows carry a size: once, few, many, or a class if the clone is expanded.

V,J,D,size,DNA,CDR3
TRBV6-5,TRBJ1-1,-,-,TGTGCCAGCAGTTACGGAGGGGGAGGGAACACTGAAGCTTTCTTT,CASSYGGGGNTEAFF
TRBV27,TRBJ1-1,-,-,TGTGCCAGCAGTTTCTTGGGCCAGGAGGCTTTCTTT,CASSFLGQEAFF
TRBV30,TRBJ1-2,-,-,TGTGCCTGGAGTGTGCACAGTAATCTCTATGGCTACACCTTC,CAWSVHSNLYGYTF
TRBV7-9,TRBJ2-2,TRBD2,-,TGTGCCCATTCAATAGCGGGAGGGCCGGACACCGGGGAGCTGTTTTTT,CAHSIAGGPDTGELFF
TRBV14,TRBJ2-1,-,-,TGTGCCAGCGGCTCTGGGCCGAATGAGCAGTTCTTC,CASGSGPNEQFF
TRBV5-4,TRBJ2-1,-,-,TGTGCCAGCAGTTTCATGGACACCGACTACAATGAGCAGTTCTTC,CASSFMDTDYNEQFF
TRBV7-9,TRBJ2-3,TRBD1,-,TGTGCCAGCAGCGAACGACAGGGTACAGATACGCAGTATTTT,CASSERQGTDTQYF
TRBV27,TRBJ2-7,-,-,TGTGCCAGCCGTCAGGGACTTACCTACGAGCAGTACTTC,CASRQGLTYEQYF
TRBV7-9,TRBJ2-3,-,-,TGTGCCAGCAGCTTCCCCGCACAGAAAGATACGCAGTATTTT,CASSFPAQKDTQYF
TRBV6-6,TRBJ1-1,-,-,TGTGCCAGCAGTTACTCTCGAGCTAACACTGAAGCTTTCTTT,CASSYSRANTEAFF
TRBV6-5,TRBJ2-1,-,-,TGTGCCAGCAGTTACTCCGGAGGCCAGTACAATGAGCAGTTCTTC,CASSYSGGQYNEQFF
TRBV7-9,TRBJ2-3,-,-,TGTGCCAGCAACTCGGTGGGTACAGATACGCAGTATTTT,CASNSVGTDTQYF
TRBV7-9,TRBJ2-3,TRBD2,once,TGTGCCAGCAGCTTTAGCGGGAGCACAGATACGCAGTATTTT,CASSFSGSTDTQYF
TRBV7-9,TRBJ1-2,-,-,TGTGCCAGCAGCTTAAGTGCGCAAAACCCCGACTATGGCTACACCTTC,CASSLSAQNPDYGYTF
TRBV7-9,TRBJ1-1,-,-,TGTGCCAGCACCCACACAGAGAACACTGAAGCTTTCTTT,CASTHTENTEAFF
TRBV7-6,TRBJ2-7,TRBD2,-,TGTGCCAGCAGCATTGCGACTAGCGGCGAGCAGTACTTC,CASSIATSGEQYF
TRBV15,TRBJ2-7,-,-,TGTGCCACCAGCAGGAGCCAGGGTTGGTCCTACGAGCAGTACTTC,CATSRSQGWSYEQYF
TRBV11-2,TRBJ1-1,-,-,TGTGCCAGCAGCTTAGTACCCCCCCCAGGGTTGCGGAACACTGAAGCTTTCTTT,CASSLVPPPGLRNTEAFF
TRBV7-9,TRBJ2-7,-,-,TGTGCCAGCAGCTTAAGTCCTAGCAGCCACGAGCAGTACTTC,CASSLSPSSHEQYF
TRBV6-1,TRBJ2-1,-,-,TGTGCCAGCAGTGAAAGGGGTTTGGGTGAGCAGTTCTTC,CASSERGLGEQFF
TRBV5-1,TRBJ2-1,-,-,TGCGCCAGCAGCTTGGTGGGACAAGCAATTACCTCCTACAATGAGCAGTTCTTC,CASSLVGQAITSYNEQFF
TRBV28,TRBJ2-7,TRBD2,-,TGTGCCAGCAGGGGGAGGGTTCCCCCAGAGCAGTACTTC,CASRGRVPPEQYF
TRBV5-1,TRBJ2-7,-,-,TGCGCCAGCAGCTTTGCCAGCATAATCTCCTACGAGCAGTACTTC,CASSFASIISYEQYF
TRBV10-3,TRBJ2-3,TRBD1,-,TGTGCCATCAGTGAGTCAATTGGGACAGGGGGGACAGATACGCAGTATTTT,CAISESIGTGGTDTQYF
TRBV19,TRBJ1-6,-,-,TGTGCCAGTAGCGAGGCCAGACCCTCCTATAATTCACCCCTCCACTTT,CASSEARPSYNSPLHF
TRBV13,TRBJ2-7,TRBD1,-,TGTGCCAGCAGCTTAGAGGACAGGGGGCTCGAGCAGTACTTC,CASSLEDRGLEQYF
TRBV5-1,TRBJ2-5,TRBD2,-,TGCGCCAGCAGGGCCAGCGGGAGGCCCCTACAAGAGACCCAGTACTTC,CASRASGRPLQETQYF